Shown below are 5 T cell receptor beta chains from a single sample sequenced in a study of blood T cell repertoires in COVID-19. The protocol was immunoSEQ multiplex PCR, while the TCRdb copy is restricted to in-frame clones and leaves out a portion. The data contain around 30,000 clones, about 91% of them singletons. Material for sequencing was peripheral blood. These receptors came from a human donor in a cohort sampled during active COVID-19.

The chain combines TRBV5-6 with TRBJ2-7, with D perhaps matching TRBD1 (5 bases). This CDR3 contains 15 residues. From germline, CDR1 is SGHDT and CDR2 YYEEEE. V lost 0 bases, J lost 4 bases, and 14 bases lay in between. CDR3 sequence reads: CASSLGRDISYEQYV. CDR3 nucleotide sequence: TGTGCCAGCAGCTTGGGCAGGGATATCTCTTACGAGCAGTACGTC.

V is TRBV27 and J is TRBJ1-2, with a possible D match to TRBD1 (6 bases). The CDR3 loop spans 14 amino acids. CDR1 is MNHEY and CDR2 is SMNVEV in the germline V gene (reference sequence). Between the trimmed V and J ends, which lost 4 bases and 0 bases, there was a span of 9 bases. The CDR3 DNA sequence: TGTGCCAGCAGTTCTGGACAGTCTAACTATGGCTACACCTTC. As protein: CASSSGQSNYGYTF.

The chain uses TRBV5-4 and TRBJ2-4; D ambiguous. The CDR3 has 16 amino acids. Germline V gene data show CDR1 as SGHNT and CDR2 as YYREEE (reference sequence). Deletions cut 4 bases from V and 1 base from J, with 15 bases between. CDR3 coding DNA: TGTGCCAGCAGCCCAAGCGATCCCGGGGCCAAAAACATTCAGTACTTC. It encodes CASSPSDPGAKNIQYF.

The gene calls are TRBV12-5 and TRBJ2-2, with 7 bases lining up with TRBD2. Germline trimming cut 4 bases from V and 5 bases from J; bases unmatched to any gene: 13. This CDR3 is built from 17 residues. The V gene's germline CDR1 is LGHNT and CDR2 FRNRAP. CDR3 loop: CASGSRVVGGPTGELFF. The DNA of the CDR3 is TGTGCTAGTGGTTCGCGTGTTGTGGGAGGGCCTACCGGGGAGCTGTTTTTT.

The chain uses TRBV5-6 and TRBJ1-2, with 8 bases lining up with TRBD1. CDR3 length: 13 residues. CDR1 is SGHDT, CDR2 YYEEEE, per germline. The J segment lost 6 bases and the V segment lost 2 bases, leaving 3 bases of the junction unmatched. In nucleotides, the CDR3 is TGTGCCAGCAGCTTCGACAGGGGTAATGGCTACACCTTC. This encodes CASSFDRGNGYTF.